These T cell receptor beta chains were read from a single sample in a study of T cell responses to AZD1222 COVID-19 vaccine. The table came from immunoSEQ multiplex PCR; TCRdb's copy has only in-frame clones and leaves some out. The data show approximately 150,000 clones, 93% seen once. Here the sequenced sample was peripheral blood, taken on day 0 of MenACWY control vaccination. These receptor sequences come from an adult in good health. CDR3s include the opening cysteine and the closing phenylalanine or tryptophan. A D gene is named only where the DNA matches it firmly. Clone size is stated in some rows and not others, as once, few, many or a class when expanded.

length: 13
V: TRBV6-5
size: .
J: TRBJ1-1
D: TRBD1
CDR3: CASRRGQGPEAFF
DNA: TGTGCCAGCAGGCGGGGACAGGGGCCTGAAGCTTTCTTT

length: 14
V: TRBV6-5
size: .
J: TRBJ2-1
D: TRBD1
CDR3: CASSTTGGYNEQFF
DNA: TGTGCCAGCAGTACGACAGGGGGGTACAATGAGCAGTTCTTC

length: 11
V: TRBV24-1
size: .
J: TRBJ1-1
D: .
CDR3: CATRRQTEAFF
DNA: TGTGCCACCAGGAGACAGACTGAAGCTTTCTTT

length: 15
V: TRBV27
size: .
J: TRBJ1-1
D: .
CDR3: CASSLSLGENTEAFF
DNA: TGTGCCAGCAGTTTATCGCTGGGAGAGAACACTGAAGCTTTCTTT

length: 12
V: TRBV3-1/TRBV3-2
size: .
J: TRBJ1-1
D: .
CDR3: CASSFRGRVAFF
DNA: TGTGCCAGCAGCTTTCGGGGCAGGGTAGCTTTCTTT

length: 15
V: TRBV19
size: .
J: TRBJ2-5
D: .
CDR3: CASSIDWQIQETQYF
DNA: TGTGCCAGTAGTATAGATTGGCAGATCCAAGAGACCCAGTACTTC

length: 13
V: TRBV2
size: once
J: TRBJ1-1
D: .
CDR3: CASNKETNTEAFF
DNA: TGTGCCAGCAATAAGGAAACGAACACTGAAGCTTTCTTT

length: 18
V: TRBV21-1
size: .
J: TRBJ2-3
D: .
CDR3: CASSKHSVGDRPIHTQYF
DNA: TGTGCCAGCAGCAAACACTCGGTAGGGGACCGACCAATTCATACGCAGTATTTT

length: 13
V: TRBV2
size: few
J: TRBJ2-1
D: .
CDR3: CASKDTLYNEQFF
DNA: TGTGCCAGCAAGGACACCCTCTACAATGAGCAGTTCTTC

length: 12
V: TRBV7-3
size: .
J: TRBJ1-1
D: .
CDR3: CASSRAGEEAFF
DNA: TGTGCCAGCAGCCGGGCCGGGGAGGAAGCTTTCTTT

length: 14
V: TRBV19
size: once
J: TRBJ1-2
D: TRBD1
CDR3: CASSIAQGNYGYTF
DNA: TGTGCCAGTAGTATCGCACAGGGGAACTATGGCTACACCTTC

length: 17
V: TRBV5-1
size: .
J: TRBJ2-2
D: TRBD1
CDR3: CASSVAPGTGGFGELFF
DNA: TGCGCCAGCAGCGTGGCACCCGGGACAGGGGGCTTCGGGGAGCTGTTTTTT

length: 14
V: TRBV27
size: .
J: TRBJ1-2
D: TRBD1
CDR3: CASSFEQGARGYTF
DNA: TGTGCCAGCAGTTTTGAACAGGGGGCGAGAGGCTACACCTTC

length: 17
V: TRBV7-2
size: .
J: TRBJ1-6
D: .
CDR3: CASSLGQDASYNSPLHF
DNA: TGTGCCAGCAGCTTAGGGCAGGACGCCTCCTATAATTCACCCCTCCACTTT

length: 12
V: TRBV12-3/TRBV12-4
size: .
J: TRBJ1-6
D: .
CDR3: CASSLMASPLHF
DNA: TGTGCCAGCAGTTTAATGGCCTCACCCCTCCACTTT

length: 16
V: TRBV11-1
size: .
J: TRBJ2-2
D: .
CDR3: CASSWGFEQGVGELFF
DNA: TGTGCCAGCAGCTGGGGCTTCGAACAGGGCGTCGGGGAGCTGTTTTTT

length: 13
V: TRBV19
size: .
J: TRBJ2-7
D: TRBD1
CDR3: CASRPTGFDEQYF
DNA: TGTGCCAGTAGACCGACAGGGTTCGACGAGCAGTACTTC

length: 13
V: TRBV7-2
size: .
J: TRBJ1-2
D: TRBD1
CDR3: CASSPAGQGNYTF
DNA: TGTGCCAGCAGCCCCGCGGGACAGGGAAACTACACCTTC

length: 16
V: TRBV5-1
size: .
J: TRBJ2-1
D: TRBD1
CDR3: CASSFSTGNTYNEQFF
DNA: TGCGCCAGCAGCTTTTCGACAGGGAATACCTACAATGAGCAGTTCTTC

length: 17
V: TRBV7-6
size: .
J: TRBJ2-7
D: TRBD1
CDR3: CASSSFKTGTGTHEQYF
DNA: TGTGCCAGCAGCTCATTCAAAACCGGGACAGGGACCCACGAGCAGTACTTC

length: 16
V: TRBV28
size: .
J: TRBJ2-2
D: .
CDR3: CASSSRAGRHTGELFF
DNA: TGTGCCAGCAGTTCAAGGGCGGGACGGCACACCGGGGAGCTGTTTTTT

length: 11
V: TRBV7-9
size: .
J: TRBJ1-3
D: .
CDR3: CASSRGNTIYF
DNA: TGTGCCAGCAGCCGTGGAAACACCATATATTTT

length: 13
V: TRBV6-2/TRBV6-3
size: .
J: TRBJ1-4
D: .
CDR3: CASSYSDGEKLFF
DNA: TGTGCCAGCAGTTACTCAGACGGTGAAAAACTGTTTTTT

length: 13
V: TRBV13
size: .
J: TRBJ1-1
D: TRBD1
CDR3: CASSLMTGAEAFF
DNA: TGTGCCAGCAGCTTGATGACAGGGGCTGAAGCTTTCTTT

length: 12
V: TRBV10-3
size: .
J: TRBJ1-2
D: .
CDR3: CAVGGGRYGYTF
DNA: TGTGCCGTAGGGGGGGGGCGCTATGGCTACACCTTC

length: 12
V: TRBV12-3/TRBV12-4
size: .
J: TRBJ1-1
D: .
CDR3: CASSGQNTEAFF
DNA: TGTGCCAGCAGCGGACAGAACACTGAAGCTTTCTTT

length: 14
V: TRBV19
size: .
J: TRBJ1-1
D: .
CDR3: CASSTDQGFAEAFF
DNA: TGTGCCAGTAGTACTGACCAGGGTTTCGCTGAAGCTTTCTTT

length: 13
V: TRBV25-1
size: .
J: TRBJ1-5
D: .
CDR3: CASSELGNQPQHF
DNA: TGTGCCAGCAGTGAATTGGGCAATCAGCCCCAGCATTTT

length: 13
V: TRBV19
size: .
J: TRBJ1-2
D: .
CDR3: CASSIVTGLGYTF
DNA: TGTGCCAGTAGTATAGTGACAGGTCTCGGCTACACCTTC

length: 15
V: TRBV5-1
size: .
J: TRBJ1-4
D: .
CDR3: CASSFRLGKNEKLFF
DNA: TGCGCCAGCAGCTTCCGTTTAGGGAAAAATGAAAAACTGTTTTTT

length: 11
V: TRBV2
size: .
J: TRBJ1-6
D: .
CDR3: CASSRDSPLHF
DNA: TGTGCCAGCAGCAGGGATTCACCCCTCCACTTT

length: 16
V: TRBV9
size: few
J: TRBJ1-3
D: .
CDR3: CASKPDRPAFGNTIYF
DNA: TGTGCCAGCAAACCTGACAGACCCGCTTTTGGAAACACCATATATTTT

length: 14
V: TRBV6-5
size: .
J: TRBJ1-5
D: TRBD1
CDR3: CASNRQGSNQPQHF
DNA: TGTGCCAGCAACCGACAGGGAAGCAATCAGCCCCAGCATTTT